This entry describes one T cell receptor (beta chain). Which antigen it targets is not known. No much larger clone is present one base from it, and per-base qualities are unavailable. The record originates from a study of T-cell reconstitution after alpha-beta-depleted transplantation in children (dated by TCRdb to the mid-2010s). Background on the whole study: T-cell immune reconstitution after TCRalphabeta/CD19-depleted allogeneic hematopoietic cell transplantation in children was quantitatively tracked in the study by means of TCR repertoire profiling.

The CDR3 has 15 amino acids, counting the end cysteine and phenylalanine. The entry retains the CDR3 DNA only, 45 bases that are in frame from base 1. Trimming costs V 0 bases and J 0 bases, and their ends lie 9 bases apart. CDR1 and CDR2, looked up from the germline V gene, are SGDLS and YYNGEE. The protocol used for the library was PCR. The run used an Illumina HiSeq 2500. TCR library preparation used molecular barcoding, with unique molecular identifiers applied to normalize quantification of the TCRbeta repertoire. TCRdb applied fastp at Q25 and MiXCR to the public reads, then kept only in-frame beta chains. Rows with a matching CDR3 protein are joined into one entry that keeps the most common DNA and genes. The sample table shows hundreds of thousands of distinct CDR3 sequences, and about 15% are seen once. Clones ranked in the top ten supply 0.9% to 1.2% of the sample.

The material was PBMCs from the stem cell graft donor, obtained from the stem cell graft. The V and J segments used are TRBV9 and TRBJ2-5, and perhaps TRBD2 as D gene, on 6 matching bases. The TCR comes from a human donor who donated a stem cell graft to a child with acute myeloid leukemia. The sequenced DNA is TGTGCCAGCAGCGTAGGTGCGGGGAACCAAGAGACCCAGTACTTC. Translated, this is CASSVGAGNQETQYF.